This TCR beta chain was identified during a study of OX40 agonist ivuxolimab in advanced cancers. Clones were read by immunoSEQ multiplex PCR, and TCRdb kept only the in-frame ones, dropping some. The top ten hold about 1% of the sample, which has about 71,000 clones, around 83% seen once. The CDR3 is made up of 13 amino acids. From germline, CDR1 is SGHVS and CDR2 FQNEAQ. V lost 5 bases, J lost 1 base, and 8 bases lay in between. This clone was recorded only once. The sequencing here drew on CD4+ or CD8+ T cells sorted from blood, taken in a trial of the OX40 agonist ivuxolimab. The TCR was taken from an adult with an advanced solid tumor such as melanoma, head and neck, liver or kidney cancer. This sequence joins TRBV7-8 and TRBJ1-1; maybe TRBD1 (5 bases). CDR3 DNA: TGTGCCAGCAGCGCAGGACAGAACACTGAAGCTTTCTTT. Its protein is CASSAGQNTEAFF.